This is a list of T cell receptor beta chains from one sample in a study of blood T cell repertoires in COVID-19. Using immunoSEQ multiplex PCR, the repertoire was profiled, and TCRdb retains in-frame clones only, with some absent. The data contain 100,000 to 150,000 clones, roughly nine tenths of them singletons. The sample comprised peripheral blood. These receptors were obtained from a man between 60 and 75 years old with COVID-19, enrolled during active disease. Both conserved end residues are part of each CDR3. The D gene is left open where the match is weak. Expanded clones are given a class, and other clones once, few, many or no size at all.

V: TRBV5-5; D: TRBD1; J: TRBJ1-4; size: -; CDR3: CASSFGTGLEKLFF; DNA: TGTGCCAGCAGCTTCGGGACAGGGCTCGAAAAACTGTTTTTT
V: TRBV25-1; D: -; J: TRBJ2-5; size: -; CDR3: CASSEYGEVETQYF; DNA: TGTGCCAGCAGTGAATATGGGGAGGTGGAGACCCAGTACTTC
V: TRBV5-1; D: -; J: TRBJ1-1; size: -; CDR3: CASSLHLGEGNTEAFF; DNA: TGCGCCAGCAGCCTCCACCTAGGGGAAGGAAACACTGAAGCTTTCTTT
V: TRBV4-1; D: TRBD2; J: TRBJ2-1; size: -; CDR3: CASSQDAGTSGSYNEQFF; DNA: TGCGCCAGCAGCCAAGATGCCGGGACTAGCGGTTCCTACAATGAGCAGTTCTTC
V: TRBV18; D: TRBD2; J: TRBJ2-3; size: -; CDR3: CASSSGTSGFTDTQYF; DNA: TGTGCCAGCTCATCCGGGACTAGCGGGTTCACAGATACGCAGTATTTT
V: TRBV2; D: -; J: TRBJ1-5; size: -; CDR3: CASKGQYNQPQHF; DNA: TGTGCCAGCAAAGGACAGTATAATCAGCCCCAGCATTTT
V: TRBV2; D: -; J: TRBJ2-7; size: -; CDR3: CASSVEVSSYEQYF; DNA: TGTGCCAGCAGTGTGGAGGTTAGTTCCTACGAGCAGTACTTC
V: TRBV18; D: -; J: TRBJ2-7; size: -; CDR3: CASSLTGTRDYEQYF; DNA: TGTGCCAGCTCACTAACCGGGACACGCGACTACGAGCAGTACTTC
V: TRBV7-9; D: -; J: TRBJ2-2; size: -; CDR3: CASSLQGGNTGELFF; DNA: TGTGCCAGCAGCTTGCAGGGTGGGAACACCGGGGAGCTGTTTTTT
V: TRBV5-1; D: -; J: TRBJ1-3; size: -; CDR3: CASSIRSGGNTIYF; DNA: TGCGCCAGCAGCATTCGGAGTGGGGGAAACACCATATATTTT
V: TRBV18; D: -; J: TRBJ1-1; size: -; CDR3: CASSRGQQNTEAFF; DNA: TGTGCCAGCTCACGAGGGCAGCAGAACACTGAAGCTTTCTTT
V: TRBV7-9; D: -; J: TRBJ2-7; size: few; CDR3: CASTLGGFGGEQYF; DNA: TGTGCCAGCACCTTGGGAGGTTTCGGTGGCGAGCAGTACTTC
V: TRBV27; D: -; J: TRBJ2-7; size: -; CDR3: CASSGKWAGEQYF; DNA: TGTGCCAGCAGCGGGAAATGGGCGGGGGAGCAGTACTTC
V: TRBV30; D: TRBD2; J: TRBJ2-1; size: -; CDR3: CAWSRGDANEQFF; DNA: TGTGCCTGGAGTCGGGGGGATGCGAATGAGCAGTTCTTC
V: TRBV27; D: TRBD1; J: TRBJ2-1; size: -; CDR3: CASSPIQGAVNEQFF; DNA: TGTGCCAGCAGTCCCATACAGGGGGCGGTCAATGAGCAGTTCTTC
V: TRBV5-1; D: TRBD1; J: TRBJ2-7; size: -; CDR3: CASSLRLRQGGSYEQYF; DNA: TGCGCCAGCAGCTTACGCCTACGACAGGGGGGAAGCTACGAGCAGTACTTC
V: TRBV18; D: TRBD2; J: TRBJ2-7; size: -; CDR3: CASSPPTGLAGAQYEQYF; DNA: TGTGCCAGCTCACCACCGACAGGACTAGCGGGAGCCCAATACGAGCAGTACTTC
V: TRBV6-2/TRBV6-3; D: TRBD2; J: TRBJ2-2; size: -; CDR3: CASSYSLGLAGTGELFF; DNA: TGTGCCAGCAGTTACTCGTTGGGACTAGCGGGAACCGGGGAGCTGTTTTTT
V: TRBV2; D: -; J: TRBJ1-1; size: -; CDR3: CAIPGGVFF; DNA: TGTGCCATCCCGGGCGGGGTTTTCTTT
V: TRBV7-8; D: -; J: TRBJ1-6; size: -; CDR3: CASSLAPTGVPSPLHF; DNA: TGTGCCAGCAGCTTAGCCCCGACTGGAGTCCCCTCACCCCTCCACTTT
V: TRBV5-1; D: -; J: TRBJ2-2; size: -; CDR3: CASSLVYGGRTGELFF; DNA: TGCGCCAGCAGCTTGGTTTACGGGGGGCGAACCGGGGAGCTGTTTTTT
V: TRBV19; D: TRBD2; J: TRBJ2-1; size: -; CDR3: CASSKGASGSYNEQFF; DNA: TGTGCCAGTAGTAAGGGTGCTAGCGGCTCCTACAATGAGCAGTTCTTC
V: TRBV4-3; D: TRBD1; J: TRBJ1-2; size: once; CDR3: CASSQDQRQGRYGYTF; DNA: TGCGCCAGCAGCCAAGATCAGAGACAGGGGCGCTATGGCTACACCTTC
V: TRBV5-4; D: TRBD2; J: TRBJ2-1; size: -; CDR3: CASSFSGSRNEQFF; DNA: TGTGCCAGCAGCTTTAGCGGGAGTAGAAATGAGCAGTTCTTC
V: TRBV11-2; D: TRBD2; J: TRBJ2-7; size: few; CDR3: CASSPPWGTSANYEQYF; DNA: TGTGCCAGCAGCCCACCCTGGGGGACTAGCGCCAACTACGAGCAGTACTTC
V: TRBV4-3; D: TRBD2; J: TRBJ2-3; size: -; CDR3: CASSQDFGGSTADTQYF; DNA: TGCGCCAGCAGCCAAGATTTCGGCGGGAGTACAGCAGATACGCAGTATTTT
V: TRBV28; D: -; J: TRBJ1-1; size: -; CDR3: CASRASGGWTEAFF; DNA: TGTGCCAGCAGAGCCTCGGGGGGCTGGACTGAAGCTTTCTTT
V: TRBV5-1; D: -; J: TRBJ2-7; size: -; CDR3: CASSLEGSPYEQYF; DNA: TGCGCCAGCAGCTTGGAGGGGTCTCCTTACGAGCAGTACTTC
V: TRBV9; D: TRBD1; J: TRBJ2-1; size: -; CDR3: CASSTRDRHYNEQFF; DNA: TGTGCCAGCAGCACCCGGGACAGACACTACAATGAGCAGTTCTTC
V: TRBV19; D: -; J: TRBJ1-5; size: few; CDR3: CASSIDRQLNQPQHF; DNA: TGTGCCAGTAGTATAGATCGTCAGTTGAATCAGCCCCAGCATTTT
V: TRBV5-6; D: -; J: TRBJ1-4; size: -; CDR3: CASSAGLGYSEKLFF; DNA: TGTGCCAGCAGCGCCGGACTGGGATACAGCGAAAAACTGTTTTTT
V: TRBV9; D: -; J: TRBJ2-4; size: -; CDR3: CASSVAPGVGNIQYF; DNA: TGTGCCAGCAGCGTAGCACCGGGAGTTGGAAACATTCAGTACTTC
V: TRBV7-3; D: TRBD2; J: TRBJ2-1; size: -; CDR3: CASSPGLAGADEQFF; DNA: TGTGCCAGCAGCCCTGGACTAGCGGGGGCGGATGAGCAGTTCTTC
V: TRBV28; D: -; J: TRBJ1-4; size: -; CDR3: CASSSPVETTNEKLFF; DNA: TGTGCCAGCAGTTCCCCCGTGGAGACAACTAATGAAAAACTGTTTTTT
V: TRBV2; D: -; J: TRBJ1-1; size: -; CDR3: CASSISGAHTEAFF; DNA: TGTGCCAGCAGTATCTCAGGGGCCCACACTGAAGCTTTCTTT
V: TRBV6-2/TRBV6-3; D: TRBD1; J: TRBJ1-2; size: -; CDR3: CASSYAETGNYGYTF; DNA: TGTGCCAGCAGTTACGCTGAGACAGGGAATTATGGCTACACCTTC
V: TRBV30; D: TRBD2; J: TRBJ2-1; size: -; CDR3: CAWEGLSGGSSYNEQFF; DNA: TGTGCCTGGGAGGGTCTTAGCGGGGGGAGCTCCTACAATGAGCAGTTCTTC
V: TRBV30; D: TRBD1; J: TRBJ2-2; size: -; CDR3: CAWRSNRGPGELFF; DNA: TGTGCCTGGAGAAGCAACAGGGGGCCCGGGGAGCTGTTTTTT
V: TRBV5-1; D: TRBD1; J: TRBJ1-2; size: -; CDR3: CASSPGTGVYGYTF; DNA: TGCGCCAGCAGCCCAGGGACAGGGGTGTATGGCTACACCTTC
V: TRBV19; D: -; J: TRBJ2-6; size: -; CDR3: CATAGLGGANVLTF; DNA: TGTGCCACCGCAGGGTTGGGAGGGGCCAACGTCCTGACTTTC
V: TRBV11-3; D: -; J: TRBJ2-2; size: once; CDR3: CASSPGATGGELFF; DNA: TGTGCCAGCAGCCCGGGAGCGACGGGCGGGGAGCTGTTTTTT
V: TRBV3-1/TRBV3-2; D: TRBD1; J: TRBJ1-3; size: -; CDR3: CASSPDRVSGNTIYF; DNA: TGTGCCAGCAGTCCCGACAGGGTTTCGGGAAACACCATATATTTT